The T cell receptor beta chain under discussion was sequenced for a study of shared clonotypes between healthy human individuals. Whole-study context: Each donor's CD4 naive and CD4 memory cells filled three plates apiece, CD8 naive two, and CD8 memory one. The study, taken as a whole, reports: Measured sharing among donors was expected to vary with sequencing depth.

The germline CDR1 and CDR2 sequences are LNHDA and SQIVND (reference sequence). Trimming cost V 7 bases and J 2 bases, with 15 bases left between them. The CDR3 is 15 residues long. Several immunoSEQ plates received, in even portions, the genomic DNA of each subset. Clones were read by immunoSEQ multiplex PCR, and TCRdb kept only the in-frame ones, dropping some. The sample has a few million clones; around 90% are singletons. About this clone itself: As yet, its antigen is unknown.

The donors, healthy adults who were HIV-negative, had experienced no recent acute infections or vaccinations. Sequenced material: naive CD4+ T cells sorted from blood. Regarding subset: CD45RA+ positively selected. The chain couples TRBV19 to TRBJ1-3; D is unresolved. The TCR comes from a man younger than 30 in good health. CDR3 DNA: TGTGCCAGTAATTCTGGGGAATTGACTGGAAACACCATATATTTT. Protein: CASNSGELTGNTIYF.